The T cell receptor beta chain described here comes from a study of T-cell memory formation after mild COVID-19. It was 5'RACE with constant-segment primers that produced the TCR alpha and TCR beta cDNA libraries, which carried sample barcodes and UMIs. Each CDR3 protein is one row after TCRdb ran MiXCR on the 5' RACE reads. Here the sample spans tens of thousands of distinct CDR3 sequences, about 16% being singletons. The clonotype was recovered from an adult who had mild COVID-19 (a few samples of this study predate the infection). Cell type and time point are not known. The specimen was PBMCs or a T cell subset sorted from them (not recorded which).

The CDR3 region has the DNA TGTGCCAGCAGCGCAGCGGGACTAGCGTTTGTCCAAGAGACCCAGTACTTC. It specifies CASSAAGLAFVQETQYF. The chain carries TRBV7-2 and TRBJ2-5; 10 bases align to TRBD2. The CDR3 extends over 17 amino acids. From germline, CDR1 is SGHTA and CDR2 FQGNSA. Unmatched junction bases numbered 10, after V lost 5 bases and J lost 1 base.